A selection of T cell receptor beta chains follows, all from one sample in a study of T cell repertoires in cytomegalovirus infection. No antigens are known for them. MiXCR, run by TCRdb on the reads, gives a single entry per CDR3 protein. This sample yields around 430,000 distinct CDR3 sequences, of which approximately 40% are seen a single time; about 39% belongs to the top ten. Sequencing used cultured PBMCs, obtained from culture after CMV antigen stimulation. Source of these receptors: a human donor in good health (CMV status not recorded). Some clones in this sample may be carry-over from other donors' samples. Both conserved end residues are part of each CDR3. D genes are given only for firm matches. Clone sizes are given selectively: once, few, many, or a class where the clone is expanded.

d_gene: -
j_gene: TRBJ2-5
v_gene: TRBV12-3/TRBV12-4
abundance: -
CDR3nt: TGTGCCAGCAGGGGCTGGGGGAAGGAGACCCAGTACTTC
CDR3aa: CASRGWGKETQYF

d_gene: -
j_gene: TRBJ2-3
v_gene: TRBV7-8
abundance: -
CDR3nt: TGTGCCACCAAAGGACCGCGTAATACGCAGTATTTT
CDR3aa: CATKGPRNTQYF

d_gene: -
j_gene: TRBJ2-3
v_gene: TRBV7-6
abundance: few
CDR3nt: TGTGCCAGCACTTTGAGGCTAGCGCCCACCCCTAGCACAGATACGCAGTATTTT
CDR3aa: CASTLRLAPTPSTDTQYF

d_gene: -
j_gene: TRBJ2-7
v_gene: TRBV6-8
abundance: -
CDR3nt: TGTGCCAGCAGTTACTCGACTGTCTACGAGCAGTACTTC
CDR3aa: CASSYSTVYEQYF

d_gene: -
j_gene: TRBJ1-5
v_gene: TRBV4-3
abundance: few
CDR3nt: TGCGCCAGCAGCCAAGATTCCGGGGGGGATCAGCCCCAGCATTTT
CDR3aa: CASSQDSGGDQPQHF

d_gene: TRBD2
j_gene: TRBJ2-2
v_gene: TRBV6-1
abundance: -
CDR3nt: TGTGCCAGCAATGCTCTAGCGGGGGATACCGGGGAGCTGTTTTTT
CDR3aa: CASNALAGDTGELFF

d_gene: TRBD2
j_gene: TRBJ2-1
v_gene: TRBV11-2
abundance: -
CDR3nt: TGTGCCAGCAGCTCCTGGAACGAACGGACTAGCTCCTACAATGAGCAGTTCTTC
CDR3aa: CASSSWNERTSSYNEQFF

d_gene: -
j_gene: TRBJ2-3
v_gene: TRBV11-2
abundance: few
CDR3nt: TGTGCCAGCAGCTTAGCCCTCGGCGGTAGCACAGATACGCAGTATTTT
CDR3aa: CASSLALGGSTDTQYF

d_gene: TRBD2
j_gene: TRBJ2-5
v_gene: TRBV18
abundance: few
CDR3nt: TGTGCCAGCTCACCACTTATCCTAGCGGGAACACATCGGCAAGAGACCCAGTACTTC
CDR3aa: CASSPLILAGTHRQETQYF

d_gene: -
j_gene: TRBJ1-3
v_gene: TRBV7-2
abundance: few
CDR3nt: TGTGCCAGCAGCCCAGGAATTTCTGGAGACACCATATATTTT
CDR3aa: CASSPGISGDTIYF

d_gene: -
j_gene: TRBJ2-6
v_gene: TRBV4-1
abundance: once
CDR3nt: TGCGCCAGCAGCCAAGGTCGGGCCTCTGGGGCCAACGTCCTGACTTTC
CDR3aa: CASSQGRASGANVLTF

d_gene: -
j_gene: TRBJ1-6
v_gene: TRBV7-2
abundance: many
CDR3nt: TGTGCCAGCAGCTTAGATGGGGGCGCCGTGGGTTCACCCCTCCACTTT
CDR3aa: CASSLDGGAVGSPLHF

d_gene: TRBD2
j_gene: TRBJ2-1
v_gene: TRBV19
abundance: few
CDR3nt: TGTGCCAGTAGTATCCCCAGCGGGGGGCGGTGGAATGAGCAGTTCTTC
CDR3aa: CASSIPSGGRWNEQFF

d_gene: TRBD2
j_gene: TRBJ2-2
v_gene: TRBV19
abundance: few
CDR3nt: TGTGCCGCACAGGGACTAGCGGGAACCGGGGAGCTGTTTTTT
CDR3aa: CAAQGLAGTGELFF

d_gene: TRBD2
j_gene: TRBJ2-7
v_gene: TRBV12-3/TRBV12-4
abundance: -
CDR3nt: TGTGCCAGCAGTTTTGAGGGCGGGAGGGCCCACGAGCAGTACTTC
CDR3aa: CASSFEGGRAHEQYF

d_gene: -
j_gene: TRBJ2-5
v_gene: TRBV7-2
abundance: many
CDR3nt: TGTGCCAGCAGCCTCACCGGGACCCGGCAAGAGACCCAGTACTTC
CDR3aa: CASSLTGTRQETQYF

d_gene: -
j_gene: TRBJ2-7
v_gene: TRBV19
abundance: -
CDR3nt: TGTGCCAGTAGTACATGGACAGGACTATACTACGAGCAGTACTTC
CDR3aa: CASSTWTGLYYEQYF

d_gene: -
j_gene: TRBJ2-7
v_gene: TRBV27
abundance: -
CDR3nt: TGTGCCAGCAGCTCGCCTAAGGGGGTCTACTACGAGCAGTACTTC
CDR3aa: CASSSPKGVYYEQYF

d_gene: -
j_gene: TRBJ2-7
v_gene: TRBV12-3/TRBV12-4
abundance: few
CDR3nt: TGTGCCAGCATAACTGCCGGGACCCGCGGAATCTACGAGCAGTACTTC
CDR3aa: CASITAGTRGIYEQYF

d_gene: -
j_gene: TRBJ2-1
v_gene: TRBV6-1
abundance: few
CDR3nt: TGTGCCAGCAGTGAAGTACAGTTCCTCAATGAGCAGTTCTTC
CDR3aa: CASSEVQFLNEQFF

d_gene: TRBD1
j_gene: TRBJ1-2
v_gene: TRBV2
abundance: once
CDR3nt: TGTGCCAGCAGCCCAGGGGGCGGACTGCACTATGGCTACACCTTC
CDR3aa: CASSPGGGLHYGYTF

d_gene: -
j_gene: TRBJ2-5
v_gene: TRBV15
abundance: -
CDR3nt: TGTGCCACCAGCAGAGATCTCCGAGCAGGGGAGACCCAGTACTTC
CDR3aa: CATSRDLRAGETQYF

d_gene: -
j_gene: TRBJ1-1
v_gene: TRBV27
abundance: -
CDR3nt: TGTGCCAACATAACAGGGTCGTATGGGCACACTGAAGCTTTCTTT
CDR3aa: CANITGSYGHTEAFF

d_gene: -
j_gene: TRBJ2-2
v_gene: TRBV7-2
abundance: -
CDR3nt: TGTGCCAGCAGCCAGTTCCCGGGAGTTGGGGAGCTGTTTTTT
CDR3aa: CASSQFPGVGELFF

d_gene: -
j_gene: TRBJ2-1
v_gene: TRBV7-8
abundance: -
CDR3nt: TGTGCCAGCAGCTTTGGGTCGAAGTATGAGCAGTTCTTC
CDR3aa: CASSFGSKYEQFF

d_gene: -
j_gene: TRBJ2-5
v_gene: TRBV7-2
abundance: -
CDR3nt: TGTGCCAGCAGCTTCCTCCGTGGTCAAGAGACCCAGTACTTC
CDR3aa: CASSFLRGQETQYF

d_gene: -
j_gene: TRBJ2-1
v_gene: TRBV29-1
abundance: -
CDR3nt: TGCAGCACCCTAGCATCGGCCCACAATGAGCAGTTCTTC
CDR3aa: CSTLASAHNEQFF

d_gene: -
j_gene: TRBJ1-2
v_gene: TRBV27
abundance: few
CDR3nt: TGTGCCAGCAGTCGAGATCCCTGGGACTTACGGGTCTATGGCTACACCTTC
CDR3aa: CASSRDPWDLRVYGYTF

d_gene: -
j_gene: TRBJ2-7
v_gene: TRBV4-3
abundance: -
CDR3nt: TGCGCCAGCAGCAATAGCCCCTACGAGCAGTACTTC
CDR3aa: CASSNSPYEQYF

d_gene: TRBD2
j_gene: TRBJ2-1
v_gene: TRBV11-3
abundance: -
CDR3nt: TGTGCCAGCAGCTTCGGGAGGTCAAGCAATGAGCAGTTCTTC
CDR3aa: CASSFGRSSNEQFF

d_gene: TRBD2
j_gene: TRBJ2-7
v_gene: TRBV20-1
abundance: -
CDR3nt: TGCAGTGCCCCGAGGACTAGCGGGGGGTTCTACGAGCAGTACTTC
CDR3aa: CSAPRTSGGFYEQYF

d_gene: -
j_gene: TRBJ2-7
v_gene: TRBV5-6
abundance: -
CDR3nt: TGTGCCAGCACCCAGGGGGGACTCCTTTACGAGCAGTACTTC
CDR3aa: CASTQGGLLYEQYF

d_gene: -
j_gene: TRBJ2-5
v_gene: TRBV7-2
abundance: many
CDR3nt: TGTGCCAGCAGCTTAGATAATAGCGGAGGTCAGCCCCAGTACTTC
CDR3aa: CASSLDNSGGQPQYF

d_gene: TRBD1
j_gene: TRBJ2-5
v_gene: TRBV7-2
abundance: few
CDR3nt: TGTGCCAGCAGCTTTGTCGCGGGACAGGGGGAGACCCAGTACTTC
CDR3aa: CASSFVAGQGETQYF

d_gene: TRBD1
j_gene: TRBJ1-6
v_gene: TRBV12-3/TRBV12-4
abundance: few
CDR3nt: TGTGCCAGCAGTTCCCAGACAGGGTATAATTCACCCCTCCACTTT
CDR3aa: CASSSQTGYNSPLHF

d_gene: -
j_gene: TRBJ1-4
v_gene: TRBV6-5
abundance: -
CDR3nt: TGTGCCAGCAGTTACTCCGCTAGGTATAGGGGTGGCGAAAAACTGTTTTTT
CDR3aa: CASSYSARYRGGEKLFF

d_gene: -
j_gene: TRBJ2-3
v_gene: TRBV7-2
abundance: -
CDR3nt: TGTGCCAGCAGCCGGACGGTGGTTGCCGATACGCAGTATTTT
CDR3aa: CASSRTVVADTQYF

d_gene: -
j_gene: TRBJ2-7
v_gene: TRBV7-2
abundance: many
CDR3nt: TGTGCCAGCAGCTTCGAGTACGAGCAGTACTTC
CDR3aa: CASSFEYEQYF

d_gene: TRBD1
j_gene: TRBJ1-3
v_gene: TRBV6-6
abundance: -
CDR3nt: TGTGCCAGCAGTTATGGACAGGTCGCTGGAAACACCATATATTTT
CDR3aa: CASSYGQVAGNTIYF

d_gene: -
j_gene: TRBJ2-3
v_gene: TRBV7-2
abundance: many
CDR3nt: TGTGCCAGCAGCGTCAGTCGTGTTGATACGCAGTATTTT
CDR3aa: CASSVSRVDTQYF

d_gene: -
j_gene: TRBJ1-4
v_gene: TRBV4-1
abundance: -
CDR3nt: TGCGCCAGCAGCCAAGATATCAGGAGGGTTAATGAAAAACTGTTTTTT
CDR3aa: CASSQDIRRVNEKLFF

d_gene: -
j_gene: TRBJ1-1
v_gene: TRBV7-9
abundance: few
CDR3nt: TGTGCCAGCAGTATAACAGTGAACACTGAAGCTTTCTTT
CDR3aa: CASSITVNTEAFF

d_gene: -
j_gene: TRBJ2-2
v_gene: TRBV7-6
abundance: -
CDR3nt: TGTGCCAGCAGCTTAACAGGCCCAAGGGGGGAGCTGTTTTTT
CDR3aa: CASSLTGPRGELFF

d_gene: -
j_gene: TRBJ2-1
v_gene: TRBV10-3
abundance: -
CDR3nt: TGTGCCATCAGTGGAACGGGATACAATGAGCAGTTCTTC
CDR3aa: CAISGTGYNEQFF